One sample yielded the 4 T cell receptor beta chains listed below, sequenced in a study of regulatory T cells in long-lasting Graves disease. Time point denoted: newly diagnosed GD, antithyroid drugs for less than 3 months. Scientists built the TCR library using RNA that was extracted from PBMCs. Library construction for TCR beta used iRepertoire HTBI primers and Arm-PCR of CDR3 regions. Each CDR3 protein is one row after TCRdb ran MiXCR on the multiplex PCR reads. The table includes roughly 250,000 distinct CDR3 sequences, under 20% detected once. The sample was also linked to a second study, of T cells in Graves' hyperthyroidism and ophthalmopathy.

The sample was peripheral blood mononuclear cells (PBMCs), taken at new diagnosis, from a patient treated with antithyroid drugs. All receptors come from a woman aged 25 to 39 with Graves disease.

This clonotype was counted a few times. J is TRBJ2-3 and V is TRBV6-1, with D tentatively TRBD1 (6 bases). Germline assignment: CDR1 MNHNS and CDR2 SASEGT. Trimming left V 8 bases short and J 3 bases short, with 15 bases between. This CDR3 has 14 amino acids. CDR3 sequence (DNA): TGTGCCAGCTGGAAAGGGGGACGGACAGATACGCAGTATTTT. Translation: CASWKGGRTDTQYF.

The chain carries TRBV6-2 or TRBV6-3 and TRBJ2-3, with 10 bases identical to TRBD2. V was pared by 0 bases and J by 1 base, with 1 base of the junction left unmatched. The CDR3 consists of 16 residues. Germline V CDR1 and CDR2: MNHEY, SVGEGT. The chain's CDR3 is CASSYSLAGGTDTQYF. CDR3 coding DNA: TGTGCCAGCAGTTACTCGCTAGCGGGGGGCACAGATACGCAGTATTTT.

This clonotype has at least ten counts. The chain joins TRBV7-8 to TRBJ1-2, with TRBD1 matching over 10 bases. This CDR3 contains 13 residues. Germline loops: CDR1 SGHVS, CDR2 FQNEAQ. Trimming cost V 4 bases and J 5 bases; bases outside gene matches: 1. The CDR3 reads CASSSGQGYGYTF. The CDR3 DNA sequence: TGTGCCAGCAGCTCGGGACAGGGGTATGGCTACACCTTC.

This clonotype was seen a handful of times. The DNA for the CDR3 is TGTGCCAGCAGCCTCCGACAGGGAGGGGTAAAACTGTTTTTT. Amino acid sequence: CASSLRQGGVKLFF. The chain is built from TRBV4-2 and TRBJ1-4; 7 nucleotides agree with TRBD1. Germline lookup yields CDR1 LGHNA and CDR2 YNFKEQ. The CDR3 covers 14 residues. The J segment lost 10 bases and the V segment lost 4 bases, leaving 9 bases of the junction unmatched.